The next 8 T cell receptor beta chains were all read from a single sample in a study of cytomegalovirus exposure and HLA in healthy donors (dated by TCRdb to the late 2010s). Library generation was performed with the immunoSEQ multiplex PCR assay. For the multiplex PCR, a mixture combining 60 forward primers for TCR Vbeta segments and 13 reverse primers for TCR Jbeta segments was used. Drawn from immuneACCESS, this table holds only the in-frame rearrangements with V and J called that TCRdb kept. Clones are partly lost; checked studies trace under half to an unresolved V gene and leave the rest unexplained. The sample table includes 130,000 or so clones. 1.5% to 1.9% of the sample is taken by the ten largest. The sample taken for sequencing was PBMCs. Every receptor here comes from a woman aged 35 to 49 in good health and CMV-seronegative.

The CDR3 loop is CATSLQAGMSTEAFF. CDR3 DNA: TGTGCCACCAGCCTTCAGGCGGGGATGAGCACTGAAGCTTTCTTT. The rearrangement joins TRBV15 to TRBJ1-1; no clear D gene. V lost 5 bases and J 4 bases, leaving 17 bases between the germline ends. The CDR3 spans 15 residues. The germline gives CDR1 LNHNV, CDR2 YYDKDF (reference sequence).

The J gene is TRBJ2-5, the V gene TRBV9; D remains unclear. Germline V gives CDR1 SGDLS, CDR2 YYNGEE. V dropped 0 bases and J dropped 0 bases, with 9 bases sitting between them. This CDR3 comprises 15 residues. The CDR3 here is CASSVDVQYQETQYF. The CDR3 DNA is TGTGCCAGCAGCGTAGATGTCCAGTACCAAGAGACCCAGTACTTC.

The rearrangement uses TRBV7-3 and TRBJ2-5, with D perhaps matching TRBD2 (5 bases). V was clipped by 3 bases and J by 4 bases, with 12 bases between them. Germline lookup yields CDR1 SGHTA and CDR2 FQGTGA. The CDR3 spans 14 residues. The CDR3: CASSFGAARETQYF. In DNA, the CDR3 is TGTGCCAGCAGCTTCGGAGCGGCCAGAGAGACCCAGTACTTC.

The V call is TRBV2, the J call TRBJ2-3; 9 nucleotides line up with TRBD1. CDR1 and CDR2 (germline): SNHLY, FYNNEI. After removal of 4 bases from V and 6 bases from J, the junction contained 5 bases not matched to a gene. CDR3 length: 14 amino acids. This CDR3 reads CASSGQGGRDTQYF. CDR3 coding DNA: TGTGCCAGCAGTGGACAGGGGGGTAGGGATACGCAGTATTTT.

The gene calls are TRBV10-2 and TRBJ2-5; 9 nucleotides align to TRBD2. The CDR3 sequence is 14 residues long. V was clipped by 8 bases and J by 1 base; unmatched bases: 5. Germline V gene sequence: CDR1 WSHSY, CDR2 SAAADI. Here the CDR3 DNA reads TGCGCCAGCGGGGTAGCGGGGGTCCAAGAGACCCAGTACTTC. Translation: CASGVAGVQETQYF.

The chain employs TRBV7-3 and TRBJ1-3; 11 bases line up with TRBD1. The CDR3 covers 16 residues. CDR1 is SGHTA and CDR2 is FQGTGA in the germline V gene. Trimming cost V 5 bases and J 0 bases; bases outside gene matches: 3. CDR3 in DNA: TGTGCCAGCAGCCCGGGACAGGGGGGCTCTGGAAACACCATATATTTT. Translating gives CASSPGQGGSGNTIYF.

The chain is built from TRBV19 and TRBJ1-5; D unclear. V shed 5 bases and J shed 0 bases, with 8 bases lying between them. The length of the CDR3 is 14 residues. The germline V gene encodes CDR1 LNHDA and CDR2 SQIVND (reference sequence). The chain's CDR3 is CASSLQISNQPQHF. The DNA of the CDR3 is TGTGCCAGTAGTCTACAGATTAGCAATCAGCCCCAGCATTTT. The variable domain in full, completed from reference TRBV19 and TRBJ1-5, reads DGGITQSPKYLFRKEGQNVTLSCEQNLNHDAMYWYRQDPGQGLRLIYYSQIVNDFQKGDIAEGYSVSREKKESFPLTVTSAQKNPTAFYLCASSLQISNQPQHFGDGTRLSIL.

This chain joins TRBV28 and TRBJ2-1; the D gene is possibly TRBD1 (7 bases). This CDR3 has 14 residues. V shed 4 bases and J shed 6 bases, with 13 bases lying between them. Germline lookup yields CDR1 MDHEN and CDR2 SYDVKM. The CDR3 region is CASSSGGTGNEQFF. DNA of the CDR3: TGTGCCAGCAGTTCAGGGGGGACGGGCAATGAGCAGTTCTTC.